Described below is a single TCR beta chain sequence and its context. The data stem from a study of control samples from healthy donors and cancer patients. Profiling relied on immunoSEQ multiplex PCR, and the TCRdb table lists in-frame clones only, not all of them. The repertoire consists of approximately 97,000 clones, with around 90% occurring once and the leading ten covering about 14%. V lost 3 bases and J lost 1; bases outside the gene matches: 6. This CDR3 region has 17 residues. Germline values: CDR1 SGDLS, CDR2 YYNGEE. The V gene is TRBV9, the J gene TRBJ2-2, with 10 bases lining up with TRBD2. The clonotype was recovered from a man aged 25-40 years in good health. Sequenced material: blood. CDR3 amino acids: CASSATGTSENTGELFF. For the CDR3, the DNA is TGTGCCAGCAGCGCCACCGGGACTAGCGAGAACACCGGGGAGCTGTTTTTT.